Sequencing of this TCR beta chain was carried out in a study of blood T cell repertoires in COVID-19 (dated by TCRdb to about 2020). Describing the broader study: Samples covering the acute and convalescent phases of COVID-19 were provided by collaborators in the United States, Italy and Spain. Where available, HLA class I and class II types were obtained from metadata supplied by the sample provider rather than from assay-based typing. Samples came from the ongoing ImmuneRACE study (first 160 participants) plus 1,254 subjects from 6 global collaborators. The sample metadata nearly always contained a de-identified subject ID, COVID-19 status, age in years and sex. The dataset comprised deeply sampled blood TCRbeta repertoires from subjects exposed to, actively infected with, or recovered from COVID-19. The material from the prospective study consisted of cDNA or gDNA derived from T cells, B-cell-depleted T cells, or PBMCs. The repertoires were made available in a free public database intended to serve as a resource for research on the immune response to SARS-CoV-2. Overall study outcomes, separate from this receptor: The amount of clinical and demographic metadata varied by source and participant and was provided uncurated.

About this clone itself: Its antigen specificity is not known. Per-base qualities were not stored, and no clone one base away is much larger.

Collaborating institutions collected whole blood in K2EDTA tubes following their own protocols. For TCRbeta analysis, collaborators shipped samples as frozen whole blood, isolated PBMCs, or DNA extracted from either of those sample types. TCRbeta CDR3 regions were amplified from genomic DNA using the immunoSEQ Assay, a bias-controlled multiplex PCR. The authors' pipeline ran thus. The number of nucleated cells in each sample was estimated from the amplification of reference gene primers within the assay. To quantify the absolute abundance of each unique TCRbeta CDR3 rearrangement, sequence reads were collapsed and filtered. For each sample, productive Simpson clonality was calculated as the square root of Simpson's diversity index across productive rearrangements. TCRdb provides this immuneACCESS table in a form limited to in-frame rearrangements. Some clones are lacking; in checked studies, under half of them reflect an unresolved V gene, and why the rest are absent is not known. Clone size and V and J calls were adopted from that table, with D and trimming inferred from the DNA. For this sample the table gives 260,000 or so clones, of which roughly 86% were detected only once. More than 0.55% of the sample is held by the ten biggest clonotypes.

Inclusive of the bounding cysteine and phenylalanine, the CDR3 is 14 residues long. CDR3 DNA only is kept here, 42 bases in frame from base 1. CDR1 and CDR2 (MNHEY, SMNVEV) derive from the germline V gene (reference sequence). The germline V and J ends show losses of 7 bases and 1 base respectively, and no gene match explains 4 bases of the junction. This receptor was obtained from a human donor in a cohort sampled during active COVID-19. The material sequenced was peripheral blood. The sequence is built from TRBV27 and TRBJ1-5; 7 junctional bases match TRBD1. The CDR3 in this case is CASKPTGSNQPQHF. The DNA reads as follows: TGTGCCAGCAAACCGACAGGGAGCAATCAGCCCCAGCATTTT.